This T cell receptor beta chain was recovered during a study of blood T cell repertoires in COVID-19. Sequencing was performed with immunoSEQ multiplex PCR; in TCRdb, only in-frame clones are kept and a portion is missing. The table shows under 200,000 clones, with under 90% occurring only once. The CDR3 has 15 amino acids. Germline V gene data show CDR1 as MRHNA and CDR2 as SNTAGT. Trimming took off 6 bases at V and 8 bases at J, with 20 bases between the two ends. Enrolment of Seattle patients took place during active infection, and they were followed longitudinally. The chain links TRBV6-4 to TRBJ2-1, with TRBD2 as a possible D gene (5 bases). This TCR was sampled from a woman between 65 and 79 years old with COVID-19, enrolled during active disease. The specimen sequenced was peripheral blood. The chain's CDR3 is CASSPADSRFDEQFF. The CDR3 DNA is TGTGCCAGCAGCCCAGCGGACTCCCGGTTCGATGAGCAGTTCTTC.